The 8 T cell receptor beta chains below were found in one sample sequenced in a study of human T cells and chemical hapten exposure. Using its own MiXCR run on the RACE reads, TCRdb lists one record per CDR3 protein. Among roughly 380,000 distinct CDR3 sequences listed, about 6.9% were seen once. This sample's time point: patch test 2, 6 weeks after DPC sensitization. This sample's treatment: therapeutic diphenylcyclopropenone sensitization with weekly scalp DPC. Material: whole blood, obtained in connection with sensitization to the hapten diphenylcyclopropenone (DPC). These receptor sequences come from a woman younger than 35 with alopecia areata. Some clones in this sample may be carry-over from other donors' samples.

DNA of the CDR3: TGCGCCAGCAGCCAAGCTCCAGGACCGTATGGCTACACCTTC. Encoded protein: CASSQAPGPYGYTF. This chain connects TRBV4-1 to TRBJ1-2; D unresolved. The length of the CDR3 is 14 residues. CDR1 is MGHRA and CDR2 is YSYEKL in the germline V gene. Trimming shortened V by 1 base and J by 5 bases, and 11 bases separated the two germline ends.

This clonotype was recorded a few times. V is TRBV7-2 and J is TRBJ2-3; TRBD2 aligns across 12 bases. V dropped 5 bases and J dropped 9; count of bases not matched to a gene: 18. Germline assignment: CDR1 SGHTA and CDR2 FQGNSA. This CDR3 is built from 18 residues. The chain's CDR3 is CASSARTSGVPRAGTQYF. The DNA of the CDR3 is TGTGCCAGCAGCGCCCGGACTAGCGGGGTTCCAAGGGCTGGCACGCAGTATTTT.

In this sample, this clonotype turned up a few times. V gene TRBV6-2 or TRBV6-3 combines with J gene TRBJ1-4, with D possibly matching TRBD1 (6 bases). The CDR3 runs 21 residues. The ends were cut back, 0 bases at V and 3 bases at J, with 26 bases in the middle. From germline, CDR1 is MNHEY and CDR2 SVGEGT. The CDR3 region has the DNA TGTGCCAGCAGTTACTCGACTCTCCCCGGGACACAGCCCACCTCTAATGAAAAACTGTTTTTT. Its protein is CASSYSTLPGTQPTSNEKLFF.

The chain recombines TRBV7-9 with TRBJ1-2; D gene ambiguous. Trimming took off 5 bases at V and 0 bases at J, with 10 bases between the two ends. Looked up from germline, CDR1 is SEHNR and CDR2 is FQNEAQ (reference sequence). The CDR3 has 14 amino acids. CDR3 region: CASSNHEANYGYTF. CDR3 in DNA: TGTGCCAGCAGCAATCACGAGGCTAACTATGGCTACACCTTC.

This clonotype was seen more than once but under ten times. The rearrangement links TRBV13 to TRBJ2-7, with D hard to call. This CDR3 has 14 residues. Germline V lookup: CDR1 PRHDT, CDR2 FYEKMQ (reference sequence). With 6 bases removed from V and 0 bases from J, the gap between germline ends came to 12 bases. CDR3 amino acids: CASSVGYSSYEQYF. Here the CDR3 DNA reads TGTGCCAGCAGTGTTGGGTACAGCTCCTACGAGCAGTACTTC.

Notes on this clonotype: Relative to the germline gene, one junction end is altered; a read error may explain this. The CDR3: CASSQDNGGVSVF. In nucleotides, the CDR3 is TGTGCCAGCAGCCAAGATAACGGGGGGGTTTCAGTCTTC. V usage is TRBV3-1 and J usage is TRBJ2-1; TRBD2 aligns across 8 bases. Germline V gene sequence: CDR1 LGHDT, CDR2 YNNKEL (reference sequence). The CDR3 totals 13 residues.

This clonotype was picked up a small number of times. CDR3 coding DNA: TGCGCCAGCAGCCAAGAGATCCTGGGGGCGGACTATGGCTACACCTTC. Translation gives CASSQEILGADYGYTF. This sequence joins TRBV4-3 and TRBJ1-2; D is perhaps TRBD1 (6 bases). This CDR3 has 16 amino acids. V was shortened by 0 bases and J by 3 bases, with 14 bases between the two germline ends. CDR1 is LGHNA, CDR2 YSLEER, per germline.

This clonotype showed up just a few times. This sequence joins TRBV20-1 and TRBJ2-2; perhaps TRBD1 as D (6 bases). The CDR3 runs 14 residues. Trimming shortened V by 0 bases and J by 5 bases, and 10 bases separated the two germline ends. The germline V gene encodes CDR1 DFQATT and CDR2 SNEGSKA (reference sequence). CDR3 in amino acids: CSARDVQGTGELFF. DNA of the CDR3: TGCAGTGCTAGAGATGTACAGGGTACCGGGGAGCTGTTTTTT.